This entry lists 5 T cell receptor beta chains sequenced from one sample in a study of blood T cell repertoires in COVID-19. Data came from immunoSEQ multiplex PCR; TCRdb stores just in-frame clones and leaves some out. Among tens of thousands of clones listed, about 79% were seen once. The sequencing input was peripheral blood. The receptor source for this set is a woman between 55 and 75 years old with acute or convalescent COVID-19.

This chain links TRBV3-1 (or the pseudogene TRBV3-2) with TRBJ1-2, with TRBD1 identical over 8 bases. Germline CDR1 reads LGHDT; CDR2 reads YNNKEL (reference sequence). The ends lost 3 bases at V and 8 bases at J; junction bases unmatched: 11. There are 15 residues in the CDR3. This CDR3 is CASSQDRDRSTGYTF. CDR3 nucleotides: TGTGCCAGCAGCCAGGACCGGGACAGGTCTACCGGCTACACCTTC.

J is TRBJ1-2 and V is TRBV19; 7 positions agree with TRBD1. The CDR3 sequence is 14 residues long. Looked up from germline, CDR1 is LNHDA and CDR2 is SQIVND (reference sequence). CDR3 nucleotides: TGTGGTGCGGGACAGTCTCAAGTGGGCTATGGCTACACCTTC. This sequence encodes CGAGQSQVGYGYTF.

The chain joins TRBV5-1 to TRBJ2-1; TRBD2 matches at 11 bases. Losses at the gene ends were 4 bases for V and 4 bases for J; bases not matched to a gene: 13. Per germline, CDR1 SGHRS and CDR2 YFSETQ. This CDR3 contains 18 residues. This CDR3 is CASSPKPILAGGYNEQFF. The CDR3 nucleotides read TGCGCCAGCAGCCCGAAGCCGATCCTAGCGGGAGGTTACAATGAGCAGTTCTTC.

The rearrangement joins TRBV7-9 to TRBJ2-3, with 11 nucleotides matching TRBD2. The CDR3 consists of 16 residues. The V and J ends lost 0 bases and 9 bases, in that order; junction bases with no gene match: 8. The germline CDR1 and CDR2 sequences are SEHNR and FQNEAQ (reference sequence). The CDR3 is CASSLAGTSGVGTQYF. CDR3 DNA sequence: TGTGCCAGCAGCTTAGCCGGGACTAGCGGTGTTGGGACGCAGTATTTT.

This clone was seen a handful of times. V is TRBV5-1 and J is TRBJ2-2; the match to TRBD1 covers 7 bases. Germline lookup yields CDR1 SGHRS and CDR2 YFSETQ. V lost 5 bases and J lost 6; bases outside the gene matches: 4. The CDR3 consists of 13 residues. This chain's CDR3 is CASRPTGAGELFF. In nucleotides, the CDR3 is TGCGCCAGCAGGCCTACAGGGGCCGGGGAGCTGTTTTTT.